The 12 T cell receptor beta chains given below trace back to one sample, sequenced in a study of blood T cell repertoires in COVID-19. Some clones are missing from TCRdb's copy, which holds only in-frame ones; the method was immunoSEQ multiplex PCR. The sample has some 360,000 clones; about 90% are singletons. Sequenced sample: peripheral blood. All receptors come from a woman aged 55-70 years with COVID-19, enrolled during active disease.

DNA for the CDR3: TGTGCCAGCAGCTTAGAGGGACAGGGTCCGACTGAAGCTTTCTTT. Protein sequence: CASSLEGQGPTEAFF. The V gene is TRBV7-9, the J gene TRBJ1-1, with 9 bases that match TRBD1. The CDR3 has 15 residues. After removal of 1 base from V and 5 bases from J, the junction contained 5 bases not matched to a gene. Germline V CDR1 and CDR2: SEHNR, FQNEAQ (reference sequence).

The chain links TRBV5-4 to TRBJ2-3, with TRBD2 matching 9 bases. Germline-derived CDR1 and CDR2 are SGHNT and YYREEE (reference sequence). V shed 2 bases and J 12 bases; nucleotides not matched to a gene: 10. The CDR3 is 14 residues long. The CDR3 DNA follows: TGTGCCAGCAGCTTAGCGGGGGGTTCCCGGGTACAGTATTTT. Translation gives CASSLAGGSRVQYF.

The V call is TRBV18, the J call TRBJ2-5; D may be TRBD2 (6 bases). The CDR3 runs to 15 residues. Trimming took 6 bases from V and 5 from J, leaving 19 bases between them. Germline V gene lookup returns CDR1 KGHSH and CDR2 LQKENI. CDR3 protein: CASSPGAGRTETQYF. DNA of the CDR3: TGTGCCAGCTCCCCCGGTGCAGGGAGGACCGAGACCCAGTACTTC.

The V and J genes are TRBV7-9 and TRBJ1-1; D remains ambiguous. There are 12 residues in the CDR3. Germline lookup yields CDR1 SEHNR and CDR2 FQNEAQ (reference sequence). V dropped 3 bases and J dropped 5 bases, with 7 bases sitting between them. For the CDR3, the DNA is TGTGCCAGCAGCTTCCAACAAACTGAAGCTTTCTTT. This codes for CASSFQQTEAFF.

This chain joins TRBV27 and TRBJ1-6, with TRBD1 matching over 9 bases. The junction had 13 bases not matched to a gene; V was cut back by 6 bases and J by 10 bases. The CDR3 runs to 16 residues. Germline V gene lookup returns CDR1 MNHEY and CDR2 SMNVEV (reference sequence). As DNA, the CDR3 is TGTGCCAGCAGCCGAGGACAGGGGCCTCCGCGGTCACCCCTCCACTTT. Translated: CASSRGQGPPRSPLHF.

The rearrangement joins TRBV5-6 to TRBJ2-1, with D unclear. V was pared by 4 bases and J by 0 bases, with 14 bases between. The CDR3 length is 16 residues. Germline CDR1 reads SGHDT; CDR2 reads YYEEEE. The CDR3 DNA is TGTGCCAGCAGCGTCCCGGTGAGGAGCTCCTACAATGAGCAGTTCTTC. Translation: CASSVPVRSSYNEQFF.

The chain is built from TRBV6-5 and TRBJ2-3; D possibly corresponds to TRBD2 (5 bases). The V end was cut by 7 bases, the J end by 2 bases, with 16 bases between. The CDR3 length is 15 residues. The germline V gene encodes CDR1 MNHEY and CDR2 SVGAGI. CDR3 nucleotide sequence: TGTGCCAGCACTCTCTCCCCGGGGATCACAGATACGCAGTATTTT. This encodes CASTLSPGITDTQYF.

J is TRBJ2-1 and V is TRBV19; 8 bases are a match to TRBD2. The CDR3 runs to 14 residues. Per the germline V gene, CDR1 is LNHDA and CDR2 is SQIVND (reference sequence). Germline trimming cut 5 bases from V and 7 bases from J; bases unmatched to any gene: 7. CDR3 sequence: CASSFPGGPNEQFF. The CDR3 bases are TGTGCCAGTAGTTTCCCGGGGGGGCCGAATGAGCAGTTCTTC.

The chain uses TRBV19 and TRBJ2-2; the match to TRBD1 covers 9 bases. The CDR3 spans 16 residues. Germline V gives CDR1 LNHDA, CDR2 SQIVND (reference sequence). V dropped 4 bases and J dropped 7; count of bases not matched to a gene: 10. The CDR3 loop is CASSRHRDRASGELFF. The CDR3 region has the DNA TGTGCCAGTAGTAGACACCGGGACAGGGCAAGCGGGGAGCTGTTTTTT.

This clone occurred once. V is TRBV19 and J is TRBJ1-1; D gene unclear. CDR3 size: 12 residues. V lost 7 bases and J lost 7, with 13 bases in between. CDR1 is LNHDA and CDR2 is SQIVND in the germline V gene (reference sequence). CDR3 coding DNA: TGTGCCAGTAATTCGGTTGCCTTTGAAGCTTTCTTT. Protein: CASNSVAFEAFF.

The V call is TRBV5-4, the J call TRBJ2-5; 10 nucleotides line up with TRBD1. CDR1 is SGHNT and CDR2 is YYREEE in the germline V gene (reference sequence). The CDR3 consists of 13 residues. Germline trimming cut 4 bases from V and 4 bases from J; bases unmatched to any gene: 1. The DNA of the CDR3 is TGTGCCAGCAGCGACAGGGGGCGAGAGACCCAGTACTTC. This translates into CASSDRGRETQYF.

The chain uses TRBV6-1 and TRBJ2-7; D possibly corresponds to TRBD2 (5 bases). The CDR3 consists of 14 residues. Germline loops: CDR1 MNHNS, CDR2 SASEGT. V was cut by 3 bases and J by 2 bases, with 11 bases left in between. CDR3 sequence reads: CASSDRGPTYEQYF. As DNA, the CDR3 is TGTGCCAGCAGTGACAGAGGGCCCACCTACGAGCAGTACTTC.